One TCR beta chain is described in this entry. This entry is derived from a study of blood T cell repertoires in COVID-19. Some clones are missing from TCRdb's copy, which holds only in-frame ones; the method was immunoSEQ multiplex PCR. The table includes some 200,000 clones, 65% to 90% detected once. V was trimmed by 9 bases and J by 6 bases, leaving 13 bases between them. CDR3 length equals 12 residues. Germline V gives CDR1 SGHAT, CDR2 FQNNGV. Material for sequencing was peripheral blood. The V and J genes are TRBV11-2 and TRBJ2-3; D may be TRBD2 (6 bases). This sequence originates from a man aged 80 or over with acute or convalescent COVID-19. The CDR3: CASLGAGDTQYF. The CDR3, as DNA: TGTGCCAGTCTAGGGGCGGGGGATACGCAGTATTTT.